Detailed here is one TCR beta chain. CDR3 length: 13 amino acids. V was pared by 2 bases and J by 7 bases, with 8 bases between. The germline CDR1 and CDR2 sequences are MDHEN and SYDVKM. This sample is drawn from a study of blood T cell repertoires in COVID-19. Study-level background: The samples span acute and convalescent COVID-19 from the United States, Italy and Spain. Sources were T cells, B-cell-depleted T cells, or PBMCs; the material itself was cDNA or gDNA.

Source study methods: Amplification from reference gene primers served as the basis for estimated nucleated cell counts. Profiling relied on immunoSEQ multiplex PCR, and the TCRdb table lists in-frame clones only, not all of them. V and J calls and clone size are given by that table; D and trimming were obtained from the DNA. The table has approximately 100,000 clones, about 90% seen once. The source of this sequence is a human donor in a cohort sampled during active COVID-19. Sequenced input: peripheral blood. J is TRBJ2-2 and V is TRBV28; no firm D call. CDR3 bases: TGTGCCAGCAGTTTAGCTAATGACGGGGAGCTGTTTTTT. Its translation: CASSLANDGELFF.